This TCR beta chain was captured by sequencing in a study of blood T cell repertoires in COVID-19. Sequencing used immunoSEQ multiplex PCR; TCRdb keeps in-frame clones, though not all of them. The sample includes a few hundred thousand clones, 75% to 90% seen only once; the top ten take roughly a sixth. Living in 20 to 30 US areas, the participants were between 18 and 89 years of age. Participants had their cohort set by participant-reported clinical history. V lost 0 bases to trimming and J lost 0 bases, with 8 bases between them. Germline CDR1 and CDR2: SGDLS and YYNGEE. The CDR3 is made up of 15 amino acids.

The V call is TRBV9, the J call TRBJ2-3; perhaps TRBD2 as D (5 bases). This receptor was obtained from a man aged 35 to 55 who had recovered from COVID-19. The sequencing sample was made of PBMCs or T cells enriched from blood (not recorded which). The CDR3 DNA is TGTGCCAGCAGCGTAGTTGGCGGGAGCACAGATACGCAGTATTTT. It codes for CASSVVGGSTDTQYF.